The 4 T cell receptor beta chains presented below share a single source sample, sequenced in a study of neurological immune-mediated disorders. TCRdb reprocessed the 5' RACE reads via MiXCR and lists one record per CDR3 protein. The sample shows about 120,000 distinct CDR3 sequences, roughly 3.2% of them seen only once. Sequences were obtained from PBMCs. Source of these receptors: a woman younger than 45 with multiple sclerosis.

This clonotype was recorded at least ten times. The chain combines TRBV12-5 with TRBJ2-7; D call uncertain. This CDR3 contains 15 residues. Germline V gene sequence: CDR1 LGHNT, CDR2 FRNRAP. V was clipped by 3 bases and J by 0 bases, with 12 bases between them. This chain's CDR3 is CASGFGSARSYEQYF. In DNA, the CDR3 is TGTGCTAGTGGTTTCGGTTCGGCCCGCTCCTACGAGCAGTACTTC.

This clonotype showed up many times. The chain uses TRBV11-2 and TRBJ1-2, with 9 bases identical to TRBD1. CDR1 SGHAT and CDR2 FQNNGV come from the germline V gene. V shed 1 base, J shed 6 bases, and the junction held 3 bases outside the gene matches. The CDR3 covers 14 residues. CDR3 loop: CASSLGGTGNGYTF. DNA of the CDR3: TGTGCCAGCAGCTTAGGGGGGACAGGGAATGGCTACACCTTC.

At least ten counts were recorded for this clonotype. This chain connects TRBV5-5 to TRBJ1-1; D remains ambiguous. V lost 4 bases and J lost 8, with 15 bases in between. This CDR3 is 13 amino acids long. Germline V gene data show CDR1 as SGHKS and CDR2 as YYEKEE (reference sequence). CDR3 coding DNA: TGTGCCAGCAGCCCCCCCAGAGCAAGCGAAGCTTTCTTT. It codes for CASSPPRASEAFF.

At least ten counts were recorded for this clonotype. The chain carries TRBV5-6 and TRBJ2-6; the D is unclear. CDR1 SGHDT and CDR2 YYEEEE come from the germline V gene. Trimming left V 1 base short and J 4 bases short, with 6 bases between. CDR3 size: 14 residues. CDR3 region: CASSLIVGANVLTF. Here the CDR3 DNA reads TGTGCCAGCAGCTTGATTGTCGGGGCCAACGTCCTGACTTTC. Variable domain in full (rest from reference TRBV5-6 and TRBJ2-6): DAGVTQSPTHLIKTRGQQVTLRCSPKSGHDTVSWYQQALGQGPQFIFQYYEEEERQRGNFPDRFSGHQFPNYSSELNVNALLLGDSALYLCASSLIVGANVLTFGAGSRLTVL.